This TCR beta chain was profiled in a study of response to subunit inactivated influenza vaccine. TCRdb used MiXCR to reprocess the RT-PCR reads, holding one entry per CDR3 protein. There are approximately 500,000 distinct CDR3 sequences in the sample; 10% to 15% occur only once, and 10% to 15% lies in the top ten. This clonotype was counted a single time. The germline gives CDR1 SEHNR, CDR2 FQNEAQ (reference sequence). With V trimmed by 5 bases and J by 0 bases, 9 bases remained unmatched. This CDR3 has 16 residues. Source: PBMCs from blood, taken around seven weeks after vaccination. The chain has TRBV7-9 and TRBJ1-1, with 7 bases aligning to TRBD1. The source is a man in his fifties or sixties who received an inactivated influenza vaccine. CDR3 nucleotide sequence: TGTGCCAGCAGCGCTTACAGGGGCGAAATGAACACTGAAGCTTTCTTT. Amino acids: CASSAYRGEMNTEAFF.